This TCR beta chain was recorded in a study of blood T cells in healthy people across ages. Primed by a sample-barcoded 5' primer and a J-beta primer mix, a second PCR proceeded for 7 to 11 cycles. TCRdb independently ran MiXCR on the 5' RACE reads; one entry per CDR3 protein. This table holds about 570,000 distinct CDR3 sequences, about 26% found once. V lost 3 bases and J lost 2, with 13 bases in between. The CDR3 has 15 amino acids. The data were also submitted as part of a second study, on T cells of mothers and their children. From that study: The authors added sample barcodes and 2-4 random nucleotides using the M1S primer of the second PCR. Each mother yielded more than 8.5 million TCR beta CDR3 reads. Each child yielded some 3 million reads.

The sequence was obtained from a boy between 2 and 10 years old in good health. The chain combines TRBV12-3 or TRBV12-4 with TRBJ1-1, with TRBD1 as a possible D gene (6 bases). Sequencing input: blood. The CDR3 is CASSLWGARNTEAFF. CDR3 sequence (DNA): TGTGCCAGCAGTTTGTGGGGGGCGCGTAACACTGAAGCTTTCTTT.